These 16 T cell receptor beta chains share one sample of origin, sequenced in a study of control samples from healthy donors and cancer patients. Sequencing was performed with immunoSEQ multiplex PCR; in TCRdb, only in-frame clones are kept and a portion is missing. Here the sample spans fewer than 95,000 clones, around 81% being singletons. Sequencing was done on a sample of blood. The receptors come from a man aged 25-45 years in good health.

As DNA, the CDR3 is TGTGCCAGCTCGAGCACAGGGGGTGGCAATCAGCCCCAGCATTTT. Protein sequence: CASSSTGGGNQPQHF. The chain couples TRBV18 to TRBJ1-5; 8 bases agree with TRBD1. The CDR3 covers 15 residues. V shed 6 bases, J shed 2 bases, and the junction held 6 bases outside the gene matches. Germline values: CDR1 KGHSH, CDR2 LQKENI.

The J gene is TRBJ2-5, the V gene TRBV7-7; 8 nucleotides agree with TRBD2. This CDR3 contains 13 residues. V was clipped by 4 bases and J by 5 bases; unmatched bases: 3. CDR1 is SSHAT, CDR2 FNYEAQ, per germline (reference sequence). This CDR3 is CASSSTSVETQYF. The CDR3 DNA sequence: TGTGCCAGCAGCTCGACTAGCGTTGAGACCCAGTACTTC.

V and J are TRBV30 and TRBJ1-2, with no clear D. CDR1 is GTSNPN, CDR2 SVGIG, per germline (reference sequence). This CDR3 comprises 15 residues. Trimming removed 0 bases from V and 2 bases from J, with 13 bases in between. Written as DNA, the CDR3 is TGTGCCTGGAGTGTACGGTCTCTAATCAACTATGGCTACACCTTC. This codes for CAWSVRSLINYGYTF.

The J gene is TRBJ2-2, the V gene TRBV7-8; no clear D. The CDR3 covers 15 residues. V gave up 3 bases and J gave up 0 bases, with 8 bases separating them. Germline V CDR1 and CDR2: SGHVS, FQNEAQ. Here the CDR3 DNA reads TGTGCCAGCAGCTTGAGGCGGCCGAACACCGGGGAGCTGTTTTTT. This gives the protein CASSLRRPNTGELFF.

The chain couples TRBV27 to TRBJ1-5; D unclear. Trimming took 5 bases from V and 2 from J, leaving 10 bases between them. Germline V CDR1 and CDR2: MNHEY, SMNVEV (reference sequence). The CDR3 covers 14 residues. CDR3 residues: CASSLGWGNQPQHF. CDR3 bases: TGTGCCAGCAGTCTTGGGTGGGGCAATCAGCCCCAGCATTTT.

CDR3 sequence reads: CASSSRDRDYEQYF. CDR3 nucleotide sequence: TGTGCCAGCAGCTCGCGGGACAGGGACTACGAGCAGTACTTC. The chain has TRBV5-4 and TRBJ2-7; 9 positions match TRBD1. Trimming removed 3 bases from V and 3 bases from J; junction bases left unmatched: 4. This CDR3 is 14 amino acids long. CDR1 is SGHNT, CDR2 YYREEE, per germline (reference sequence). Together with reference TRBV5-4 and TRBJ2-7, the CDR3 gives the full variable domain: ETGVTQSPTHLIKTRGQQVTLRCSSQSGHNTVSWYQQALGQGPQFIFQYYREEENGRGNFPPRFSGLQFPNYSSELNVNALELDDSALYLCASSSRDRDYEQYFGPGTRLTVT.

The rearrangement joins TRBV7-9 to TRBJ1-5; D remains ambiguous. V lost 1 base, J lost 7 bases, and 11 bases lay in between. Germline CDR1 reads SEHNR; CDR2 reads FQNEAQ (reference sequence). This CDR3 region has 14 residues. This chain's CDR3 is CASSLETGGQPQHF. Here the CDR3 DNA reads TGTGCCAGCAGCTTAGAAACCGGCGGGCAGCCCCAGCATTTT.

A few counts support this clone. The chain couples TRBV19 to TRBJ1-2, with TRBD1 matching over 7 bases. The CDR3 has 16 amino acids. The germline V gene encodes CDR1 LNHDA and CDR2 SQIVND (reference sequence). J lost 0 bases, V lost 7 bases, and 11 bases had no gene match. This CDR3 reads CASTRDRTSSNYGYTF. In DNA form, the CDR3 reads TGTGCCAGTACAAGGGACAGAACATCATCTAACTATGGCTACACCTTC.

This rearrangement joins TRBV7-9 to TRBJ1-1; D is unclear. There are 13 residues in the CDR3. The V gene's germline CDR1 is SEHNR and CDR2 FQNEAQ (reference sequence). V lost 1 base and J lost 6, with 9 bases in between. The CDR3 DNA reads as TGTGCCAGCAGCTTAGGTCTTAGGGCTGAAGCTTTCTTT. The encoded protein is CASSLGLRAEAFF.

The CDR3 DNA reads as TGTGCCAGCAGCGGGACTAGCGGCCTGTACCAAGAGACCCAGTACTTC. Translated, it gives CASSGTSGLYQETQYF. The chain couples TRBV5-4 to TRBJ2-5; 11 nucleotides match TRBD2. The V and J ends lost 4 bases and 0 bases, in that order; junction bases with no gene match: 5. Germline V gives CDR1 SGHNT, CDR2 YYREEE (reference sequence). This CDR3 has 16 residues.

The chain employs TRBV6-5 and TRBJ2-1; D is unclear. Trimming cost V 2 bases and J 7 bases, with 15 bases left between them. CDR3 length: 15 amino acids. CDR1 is MNHEY, CDR2 SVGAGI, per germline. CDR3 amino acids: CASSYSRKVRNEQFF. The CDR3, as DNA: TGTGCCAGCAGTTACAGCCGGAAAGTCCGTAATGAGCAGTTCTTC.

The rearrangement uses TRBV21-1 and TRBJ2-3; the D call of TRBD2 is as the table states it, not checked on the DNA. TRBV21-1 has pseudogene status. CDR3 length: 18 residues. The CDR3 nucleotides are TGTGCCAGCAGCAAAGCGAGTCGGGGAAGCGGTCCCGCAGATACGCAGTATTTT. It is translated as CASSKASRGSGPADTQYF.

J is TRBJ2-1 and V is TRBV4-1; D may be TRBD2 (5 bases). Germline values: CDR1 MGHRA, CDR2 YSYEKL. The CDR3 is made up of 14 amino acids. V was trimmed by 1 base and J by 5 bases, leaving 9 bases between them. Here the CDR3 reads CASSQGAGDNEQFF. The CDR3 bases are TGCGCCAGCAGCCAAGGAGCCGGGGACAATGAGCAGTTCTTC.

This rearrangement joins TRBV19 to TRBJ1-1; a possible D gene is TRBD1 (5 bases). V was cut by 2 bases and J by 7 bases, with 11 bases left in between. The CDR3 spans 13 residues. Per germline, CDR1 LNHDA and CDR2 SQIVND (reference sequence). Here the CDR3 DNA reads TGTGCCAGTAGTATATTGGGACGGAATGAAGCTTTCTTT. Translating it yields CASSILGRNEAFF.

This chain joins TRBV6-4 and TRBJ2-3; TRBD2 agrees at 11 bases. The CDR3 runs 15 residues. Germline trimming cut 5 bases from V and 4 bases from J; bases unmatched to any gene: 5. Germline assignment: CDR1 MRHNA and CDR2 SNTAGT. CDR3 region: CASSPTSGGADTQYF. CDR3 bases: TGTGCCAGCAGTCCTACTAGCGGGGGTGCAGATACGCAGTATTTT.

A note on this clone: One end of the junction does not line up with germline, which may come from a read error. This sequence joins TRBV12-3 or TRBV12-4 and TRBJ1-2; 7 bases agree with TRBD1. CDR3 length equals 13 residues. Written as DNA, the CDR3 is TGTGCCGGCAGCCTACAGGGGAGCTATGGCTACACCTTC. The encoded protein is CAGSLQGSYGYTF.